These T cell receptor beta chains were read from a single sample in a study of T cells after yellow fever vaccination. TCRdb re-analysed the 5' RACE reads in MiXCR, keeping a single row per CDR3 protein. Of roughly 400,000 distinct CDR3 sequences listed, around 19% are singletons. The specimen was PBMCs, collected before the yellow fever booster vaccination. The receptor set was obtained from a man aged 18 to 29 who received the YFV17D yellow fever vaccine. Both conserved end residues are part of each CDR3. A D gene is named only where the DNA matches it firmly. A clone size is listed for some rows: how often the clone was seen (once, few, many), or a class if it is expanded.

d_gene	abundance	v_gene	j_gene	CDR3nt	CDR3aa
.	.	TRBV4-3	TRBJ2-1	TGCGCCAGCAGCCATCACCGGGACAATGAGCAGTTCTTC	CASSHHRDNEQFF
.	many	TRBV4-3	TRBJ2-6	TGCGCCAGCAGCCAAGAGAGGTCTGGGGCCAACGTCCTGACTTTC	CASSQERSGANVLTF
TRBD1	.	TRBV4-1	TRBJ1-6	TGCGCCAGCAGCCCCGGGACAGGGGGCCTTTCACCCCTCCACTTT	CASSPGTGGLSPLHF
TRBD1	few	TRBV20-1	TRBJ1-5	TGCAGTGCCGAAGGTCCAGGACAGGGGGAAACTTGGCAGCCCCAGCATTTT	CSAEGPGQGETWQPQHF
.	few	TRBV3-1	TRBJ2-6	TGTGCCAGCAGCCCCCTGCTATCTGGGGCCAACGTCCTGACTTTC	CASSPLLSGANVLTF
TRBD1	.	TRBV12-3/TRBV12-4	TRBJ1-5	TGTGCCAGCACCCCGGGCACAGGGGGTAATCAGCCCCAGCATTTT	CASTPGTGGNQPQHF
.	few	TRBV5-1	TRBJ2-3	TGCGCCAGCAGCTTCTACGGGAGATCTTTTACAGATACGCAGTATTTT	CASSFYGRSFTDTQYF
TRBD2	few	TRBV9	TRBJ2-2	TGTGCCAGCAGCCCCAGGACTAGCTTGCTCGGGGAGCTGTTTTTT	CASSPRTSLLGELFF
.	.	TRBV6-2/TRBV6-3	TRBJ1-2	TGTGCCAGCAGTTCTGTGACAGGCCTCCATGGCTACACCTTC	CASSSVTGLHGYTF
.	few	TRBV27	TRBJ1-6	TGTGCCAGCACCTGGGCACGACGGACAGAGACCCCTATGAATTCACCCCTCCACTTT	CASTWARRTETPMNSPLHF
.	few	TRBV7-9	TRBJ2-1	TGTGCCAGCAGTCCATTTGGCAATGAGCAGTTCTTC	CASSPFGNEQFF
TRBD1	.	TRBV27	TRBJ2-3	TGTGCCAGCTGGGCATGGGACAGAAACACAGATACGCAGTATTTT	CASWAWDRNTDTQYF
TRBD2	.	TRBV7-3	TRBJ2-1	TGTGCCAGCAGCTTAAGAGCGGGAGACTCCTACAATGAGCAGTTCTTC	CASSLRAGDSYNEQFF
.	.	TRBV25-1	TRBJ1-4	TGTGCCAGCAGCCCGGGGGGAACTAATGAAAAACTGTTTTTT	CASSPGGTNEKLFF
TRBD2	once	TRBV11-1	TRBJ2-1	TGTGCCAGCACCCAGTCGACTAGCGGGGTATCGAATGAGCAGTTCTTC	CASTQSTSGVSNEQFF
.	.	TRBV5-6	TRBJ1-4	TGTGCCAGCAGCTTGTTAGACGCTGGCAATGAAAAACTGTTTTTT	CASSLLDAGNEKLFF
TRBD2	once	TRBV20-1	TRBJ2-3	TGCAGTGCTACCTCCAGCGGGGGACCTCTCGGCACAGATACGCAGTATTTT	CSATSSGGPLGTDTQYF
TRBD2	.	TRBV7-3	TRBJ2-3	TGTGCCAGCAGCTTAATAGGAGGGACTAGCGCTCAACCAGATACGCAGTATTTT	CASSLIGGTSAQPDTQYF
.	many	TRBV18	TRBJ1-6	TGTGCCAGCAGCCCTACAGGGAATTCACCCCTCCACTTT	CASSPTGNSPLHF
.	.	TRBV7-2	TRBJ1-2	TGTGCCAGCAGCACGGTGCTGGGGGGCTATGGCTACACCTTC	CASSTVLGGYGYTF
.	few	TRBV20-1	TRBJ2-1	TGCAGTGCTAGCAAGCCGTCGGTCGTAGATGAGCAGTTCTTC	CSASKPSVVDEQFF
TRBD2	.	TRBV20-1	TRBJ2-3	TGCAGTGCTCCCCAACGGGGGGGAAGAGGTTCAGATACGCAGTATTTT	CSAPQRGGRGSDTQYF
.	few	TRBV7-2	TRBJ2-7	TGTGCCAGCAGTTCCTCATGGACTGTATCCTACGAGCAGTACTTC	CASSSSWTVSYEQYF
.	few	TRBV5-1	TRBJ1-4	TGCGCCAGCAGCGCCGACAGGACGAATGAAAAACTGTTTTTT	CASSADRTNEKLFF
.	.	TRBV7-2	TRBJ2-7	TGTGCCAGCAGCCCCTCGCCAGGGTATAGGTCCTACGAGCAGTACTTC	CASSPSPGYRSYEQYF
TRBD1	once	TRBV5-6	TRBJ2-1	TGTGCCAGCCAAACGACAGGGATTAATGAGCAGTTCTTC	CASQTTGINEQFF
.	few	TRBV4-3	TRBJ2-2	TGCGCCAGCTCACGGGGGCTAAGGGGTGCAACCGGGGAGCTGTTTTTT	CASSRGLRGATGELFF
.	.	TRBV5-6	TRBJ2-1	TGTGCCAGCAGCGACCTATCTAGCAGAGTTTCCTACAATGAGCAGTTCTTC	CASSDLSSRVSYNEQFF
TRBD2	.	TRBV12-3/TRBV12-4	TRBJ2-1	TGTGCCAGCAGCCGAGGACTAGCGGGGGGCCTTGAGCAGTTCTTC	CASSRGLAGGLEQFF
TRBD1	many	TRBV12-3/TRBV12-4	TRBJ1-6	TGTGCCAGCAGTGTAACAGGGGAATCACCCCTCCACTTT	CASSVTGESPLHF
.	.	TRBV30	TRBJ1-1	TGTGCCTGGAGTCCAGGGAGTTTCTCTGAAGCTTTCTTT	CAWSPGSFSEAFF
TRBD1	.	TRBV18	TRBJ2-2	TGTGCCAGCTCACCACGAGGACAGGGGAACACCGGGGAGCTGTTTTTT	CASSPRGQGNTGELFF
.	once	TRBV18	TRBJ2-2	TGTGCCAGCTCACCACCGAGCCAGGGGAACACCGGGGAGCTGTTTTTT	CASSPPSQGNTGELFF
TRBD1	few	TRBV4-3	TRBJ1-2	TGCGCCAGCAGCCAATTCGGGACAGGGACTAATGGCTACACCTTC	CASSQFGTGTNGYTF
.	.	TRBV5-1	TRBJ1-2	TGCGCCAGCAGCTGGGGGGCCTATGGCTACACCTTC	CASSWGAYGYTF
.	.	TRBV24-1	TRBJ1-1	TGTGCCACCAGTGATAGAGCACAGACTGAAGCTTTCTTT	CATSDRAQTEAFF
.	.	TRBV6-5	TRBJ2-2	TGTGCCAGCAGTTACGATGGCGTCAGGTCTCCCGGGGAGCTGTTTTTT	CASSYDGVRSPGELFF
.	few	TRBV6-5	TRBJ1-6	TGTGCCAGCAGTTACGACGGACATTCACCCCTCCACTTT	CASSYDGHSPLHF
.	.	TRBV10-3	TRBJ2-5	TGTGCCATCAGTGTAGACAGGGGAGGGGAGCCCCAGTACTTC	CAISVDRGGEPQYF
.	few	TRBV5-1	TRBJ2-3	TGCGCCAGCAGCTTGGACGGGCCTGGCACAGATACGCAGTATTTT	CASSLDGPGTDTQYF
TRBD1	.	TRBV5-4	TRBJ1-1	TGTGCCAGCAGCGTCACAGGGGGAGACCCTGAAGCTTTCTTT	CASSVTGGDPEAFF
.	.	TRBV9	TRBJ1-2	TGTGCCAGCAGCGTAGGGCGCAGGGCATATGGCTACACCTTC	CASSVGRRAYGYTF
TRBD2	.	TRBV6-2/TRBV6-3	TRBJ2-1	TGTGCCAGCAGACAAGTTAGCGGGGGGGTCTACAATGAGCAGTTCTTC	CASRQVSGGVYNEQFF
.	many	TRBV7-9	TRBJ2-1	TGTGCCAGCAGCTTATGGTCCCGGTCGGGGATCTACAATGAGCAGTTCTTC	CASSLWSRSGIYNEQFF
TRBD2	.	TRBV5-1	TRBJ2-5	TGCGCCAGCAGCCCCTGGACTAGCGTAGAGACCCAGTACTTC	CASSPWTSVETQYF
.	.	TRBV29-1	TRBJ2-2	TGCAGCGTTAAAGGGGCCAACACCGGGGAGCTGTTTTTT	CSVKGANTGELFF
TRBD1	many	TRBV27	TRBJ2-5	TGTGCCAGCAGTTCTCGGGACAGTAGAGAGACCCAGTACTTC	CASSSRDSRETQYF
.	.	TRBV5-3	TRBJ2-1	TGTGCCAGAAGCGAGAGGACGGACCAGAATGAGCAGTTCTTC	CARSERTDQNEQFF
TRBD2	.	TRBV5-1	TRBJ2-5	TGCGCCAGCAGCTTTGGACTAGCGAGGGCGGAGGCCCAGTACTTC	CASSFGLARAEAQYF
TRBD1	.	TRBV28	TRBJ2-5	TGTGCCAGCAGTTCGGACAGGGGAGTCCGCACGGAGACCCAGTACTTC	CASSSDRGVRTETQYF
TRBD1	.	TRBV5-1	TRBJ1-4	TGCGCCAGCAGCGGAGACAGGGGTACAAATGAAAAACTGTTTTTT	CASSGDRGTNEKLFF
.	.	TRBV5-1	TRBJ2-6	TGCGCCAGCAGTACAGAGGGTTCTGGGGCCAACGTCCTGACTTTC	CASSTEGSGANVLTF
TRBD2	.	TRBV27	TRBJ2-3	TGTGCCAGCAGTTCTACTAGCGGGGACAGCACAGATACGCAGTATTTT	CASSSTSGDSTDTQYF
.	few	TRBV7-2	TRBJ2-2	TGTGCCAGCAGCAAACAGGGACGAACCGGAGGGACCGGGGAGCTGTTTTTT	CASSKQGRTGGTGELFF